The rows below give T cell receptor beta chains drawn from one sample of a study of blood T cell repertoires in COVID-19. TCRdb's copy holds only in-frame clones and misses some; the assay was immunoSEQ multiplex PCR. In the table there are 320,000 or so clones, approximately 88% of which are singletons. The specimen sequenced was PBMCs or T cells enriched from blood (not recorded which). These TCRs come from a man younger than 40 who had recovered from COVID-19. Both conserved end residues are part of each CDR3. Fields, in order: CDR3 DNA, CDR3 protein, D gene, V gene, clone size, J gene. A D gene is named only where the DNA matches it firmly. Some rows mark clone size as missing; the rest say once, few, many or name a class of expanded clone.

CDR3nt: TGTGTCAGAACCTATAAAGGGGGCATACAAGAGACCCAGTACTTC
CDR3aa: CVRTYKGGIQETQYF
d_gene: .
v_gene: TRBV7-5
abundance: .
j_gene: TRBJ2-5

CDR3nt: TGCGCCAGCAGCTTATCTAGCACAGATACGCAGTATTTT
CDR3aa: CASSLSSTDTQYF
d_gene: .
v_gene: TRBV5-1
abundance: .
j_gene: TRBJ2-3

CDR3nt: TGCGCCAGCAGCTTCGGACAGGGGGTTACAGATACGCAGTATTTT
CDR3aa: CASSFGQGVTDTQYF
d_gene: TRBD1
v_gene: TRBV5-1
abundance: .
j_gene: TRBJ2-3

CDR3nt: TGTGCCAGCAGCGGGACAGGGTACAATGAGCAGTTCTTC
CDR3aa: CASSGTGYNEQFF
d_gene: TRBD1
v_gene: TRBV2
abundance: .
j_gene: TRBJ2-1

CDR3nt: TGTGCCAGCAGCTTGAGCGGGGGGGCCAACGTCCTGACTTTC
CDR3aa: CASSLSGGANVLTF
d_gene: .
v_gene: TRBV7-9
abundance: .
j_gene: TRBJ2-6

CDR3nt: TGTGCCACCAGTGATTTGCAGACAGGGGTCGGCTACACCTTC
CDR3aa: CATSDLQTGVGYTF
d_gene: TRBD1
v_gene: TRBV24-1
abundance: .
j_gene: TRBJ1-2

CDR3nt: TGTGCCAGCAGCAGAGGAACCACGAGCACAGATACGCAGTATTTT
CDR3aa: CASSRGTTSTDTQYF
d_gene: .
v_gene: TRBV5-6
abundance: .
j_gene: TRBJ2-3

CDR3nt: TGTGCTAGTGGTTTGGTACTTGGCAGGGGGCCCGGGGAGCTGTTTTTT
CDR3aa: CASGLVLGRGPGELFF
d_gene: TRBD1
v_gene: TRBV12-5
abundance: .
j_gene: TRBJ2-2

CDR3nt: TGTGCCAGCAGTTCAGTCTCCTATAATTCACCCCTCCACTTT
CDR3aa: CASSSVSYNSPLHF
d_gene: .
v_gene: TRBV6-5
abundance: .
j_gene: TRBJ1-6

CDR3nt: TGTGCCAGCAGCTCGGGGACTAGTCGAAACACCGGGGAGCTGTTTTTT
CDR3aa: CASSSGTSRNTGELFF
d_gene: TRBD2
v_gene: TRBV5-4
abundance: few
j_gene: TRBJ2-2

CDR3nt: TGTGCCAGCAGCTTATCAGGGGACCGCACAGATACGCAGTATTTT
CDR3aa: CASSLSGDRTDTQYF
d_gene: .
v_gene: TRBV7-9
abundance: .
j_gene: TRBJ2-3

CDR3nt: TGTGCCAGAAGCTTGCTCCGCTCCTACGAGCAGTACTTC
CDR3aa: CARSLLRSYEQYF
d_gene: .
v_gene: TRBV5-3
abundance: .
j_gene: TRBJ2-7

CDR3nt: TGTGCCATCAGTGAGTCCGGGTGGTGGCAGTACTTC
CDR3aa: CAISESGWWQYF
d_gene: .
v_gene: TRBV10-3
abundance: .
j_gene: TRBJ2-7

CDR3nt: TGTGCCAGCAGTTTATCTACAGGGTCCAGCATTCAGTACTTC
CDR3aa: CASSLSTGSSIQYF
d_gene: .
v_gene: TRBV27
abundance: .
j_gene: TRBJ2-4

CDR3nt: TGTGCCAGCAGACCTCAGGGGGCGGGTCAGCCCCAGCATTTT
CDR3aa: CASRPQGAGQPQHF
d_gene: TRBD1
v_gene: TRBV27
abundance: .
j_gene: TRBJ1-5

CDR3nt: TGTGCCAGCTACGGCCAGGGGGATGGCTACACCTTC
CDR3aa: CASYGQGDGYTF
d_gene: TRBD1
v_gene: TRBV18
abundance: .
j_gene: TRBJ1-2

CDR3nt: TGCAGTGCTAGTCGAGGACAGTTTAATGAAAAACTGTTTTTT
CDR3aa: CSASRGQFNEKLFF
d_gene: .
v_gene: TRBV20-1
abundance: few
j_gene: TRBJ1-4

CDR3nt: TGTGCCAGCAGCCCTCTGGGTGGAGAGGGCCCATTCTACGAGCAGTACTTC
CDR3aa: CASSPLGGEGPFYEQYF
d_gene: .
v_gene: TRBV7-9
abundance: .
j_gene: TRBJ2-7

CDR3nt: TGTGCCAGCAGATTCAGCGGGGGGCTCACAGATACGCAGTATTTT
CDR3aa: CASRFSGGLTDTQYF
d_gene: TRBD2
v_gene: TRBV2
abundance: .
j_gene: TRBJ2-3

CDR3nt: TGCGCCAGCAGCTTGGCGGGGGTGGACTACGAGCAGTACTTC
CDR3aa: CASSLAGVDYEQYF
d_gene: .
v_gene: TRBV5-1
abundance: .
j_gene: TRBJ2-7

CDR3nt: TGTGCTAGTGGTTTGGACAGAGTAGAGACCCAGTACTTC
CDR3aa: CASGLDRVETQYF
d_gene: .
v_gene: TRBV12-5
abundance: .
j_gene: TRBJ2-5